This passage covers 12 T cell receptor beta chains from one sample sequenced in a study of T cells in Graves' hyperthyroidism and ophthalmopathy. RNA transcripts gave rise to amplified TCR beta CDR3 regions. Researchers ran a first-round RT-PCR on the TCR CDR3 using the HTBI primer set. From the multiplex PCR reads, TCRdb called clonotypes with MiXCR, one entry per CDR3 protein. This sample has under 750,000 distinct CDR3 sequences; around a sixth occur once, and the top ten carry approximately 15%. The sequenced sample consisted of blood. The receptors here all came from a woman aged 45-65 years with Graves' hyperthyroidism that later progressed to Graves' ophthalmopathy.

The J gene is TRBJ1-4, the V gene TRBV19; tentatively, D is TRBD1 (5 bases). CDR1 is LNHDA and CDR2 is SQIVND in the germline V gene (reference sequence). The CDR3 has 14 amino acids. V lost 5 bases and J 8 bases, leaving 15 bases between the germline ends. The CDR3 DNA reads TGTGCCAGTAGTCAAGAACGGGACCGCGAAAAACTGTTTTTT. Translating it yields CASSQERDREKLFF.

This clonotype was counted many times. As DNA, the CDR3 is TGTGCCAGTATCGCACAGGGAGAGGGCCCCGGGGAGCTGTTTTTT. This sequence encodes CASIAQGEGPGELFF. The chain has TRBV19 and TRBJ2-2; D possibly corresponds to TRBD1 (6 bases). Between the trimmed V and J ends, which lost 7 bases and 6 bases, there was a span of 18 bases. The CDR3 sequence is 15 residues long. CDR1 LNHDA and CDR2 SQIVND come from the germline V gene (reference sequence).

This chain connects TRBV12-3 or TRBV12-4 to TRBJ2-7, with D possibly being TRBD1 (6 bases). V gave up 6 bases and J gave up 6 bases, with 12 bases separating them. The CDR3 covers 12 residues. CDR3 loop: CASRHTGSEQYF. The CDR3 DNA is TGTGCCAGCAGACACACAGGGAGCGAGCAGTACTTC.

This chain uses TRBV30 with TRBJ2-7; D perhaps matches TRBD2 (6 bases). Germline CDR1 reads GTSNPN; CDR2 reads SVGIG (reference sequence). V lost 0 bases and J lost 3, with 15 bases in between. CDR3 size: 15 residues. DNA of the CDR3: TGTGCCTGGAGTGTAGCGGGCGAGTATTTCTACGAGCAGTACTTC. Encoded protein: CAWSVAGEYFYEQYF.

This clonotype has just a few counts. In DNA, the CDR3 is TGTGCCAGCAGCGAATACAGGGAAAATACCTATGGCTACACCTTC. It is translated as CASSEYRENTYGYTF. The chain uses TRBV2 and TRBJ1-2; D is perhaps TRBD1 (6 bases). CDR3 length: 15 residues. V was cut by 6 bases and J by 4 bases, with 18 bases left in between. Germline V gene sequence: CDR1 SNHLY, CDR2 FYNNEI. The complete variable domain, with remaining parts taken from reference TRBV2 and TRBJ1-2, reads EPEVTQTPSHQVTQMGQEVILRCVPISNHLYFYWYRQILGQKVEFLVSFYNNEISEKSEIFDDQFSVERPDGSNFTLKIRSTKLEDSAMYFCASSEYRENTYGYTFGSGTRLTVV.

This clonotype appeared many times. This chain links TRBV3-1 with TRBJ2-1; 10 positions agree with TRBD2. The germline V gene encodes CDR1 LGHDT and CDR2 YNNKEL (reference sequence). The CDR3 is 16 residues long. The V and J ends lost 4 bases and 8 bases, in that order; junction bases with no gene match: 11. The CDR3 nucleotides are TGTGCCAGCAGCCCCCGGCTAGCGGGGGCGGGATATGAGCAGTTCTTC. This codes for CASSPRLAGAGYEQFF.

The V and J genes are TRBV5-1 and TRBJ1-2, with D possibly matching TRBD1 (6 bases). This CDR3 has 16 residues. V lost 0 bases and J lost 2, with 14 bases in between. Germline lookup yields CDR1 SGHRS and CDR2 YFSETQ. The CDR3 DNA follows: TGCGCCAGCAGCTTGGAGGCAGGGGCAATCAACTATGGCTACACCTTC. This gives the protein CASSLEAGAINYGYTF.

This clonotype has just a few counts. The genes are TRBV4-1 and TRBJ2-5; D is unclear. V lost 1 base, J lost 5 bases, and 11 bases lay in between. The CDR3 runs 14 residues. Germline lookup yields CDR1 MGHRA and CDR2 YSYEKL. The CDR3 reads CASSQVGQSETQYF. The CDR3 DNA is TGCGCCAGCAGCCAAGTTGGGCAGTCGGAGACCCAGTACTTC.

This clonotype was seen more than once but under ten times. This chain connects TRBV12-3 or TRBV12-4 to TRBJ1-5; D may be TRBD1 (6 bases). The CDR3 is 14 residues long. The germline V and J ends were trimmed by 2 bases and 7 bases, with 12 bases remaining between them. CDR3 amino acids: CASSLRRGGQPQHF. CDR3 nucleotides: TGTGCCAGCAGTTTACGCAGGGGAGGCCAGCCCCAGCATTTT.

This chain uses TRBV7-9 with TRBJ2-2; maybe TRBD2 (6 bases). The germline V and J ends were trimmed by 2 bases and 5 bases, with 18 bases remaining between them. Germline V gives CDR1 SEHNR, CDR2 FQNEAQ (reference sequence). CDR3 size: 17 residues. The CDR3 DNA follows: TGTGCCAGCAGCTTACCTAGCGTTTCGGCGCTGACCGGGGAGCTGTTTTTT. Its protein is CASSLPSVSALTGELFF.

CDR3 nucleotide sequence: TGTGCCATCATGTCGGGGGGCGGGGAGCAGTACTTC. Translation gives CAIMSGGGEQYF. The chain links TRBV10-3 to TRBJ2-7; D may be TRBD2 (7 bases). CDR3 size: 12 residues. V was trimmed by 7 bases and J by 7 bases, leaving 14 bases between them. Germline V gene lookup returns CDR1 ENHRY and CDR2 SYGVKD.

A few counts support this clonotype. The chain carries TRBV13 and TRBJ2-5; D perhaps matches TRBD1 (6 bases). V dropped 5 bases and J dropped 0 bases, with 16 bases sitting between them. This CDR3 has 16 residues. CDR1 and CDR2 from the germline V gene are PRHDT and FYEKMQ (reference sequence). This chain's CDR3 is CASSPPGHIYQETQYF. The CDR3 region has the DNA TGTGCCAGCAGCCCGCCGGGACATATCTACCAAGAGACCCAGTACTTC.